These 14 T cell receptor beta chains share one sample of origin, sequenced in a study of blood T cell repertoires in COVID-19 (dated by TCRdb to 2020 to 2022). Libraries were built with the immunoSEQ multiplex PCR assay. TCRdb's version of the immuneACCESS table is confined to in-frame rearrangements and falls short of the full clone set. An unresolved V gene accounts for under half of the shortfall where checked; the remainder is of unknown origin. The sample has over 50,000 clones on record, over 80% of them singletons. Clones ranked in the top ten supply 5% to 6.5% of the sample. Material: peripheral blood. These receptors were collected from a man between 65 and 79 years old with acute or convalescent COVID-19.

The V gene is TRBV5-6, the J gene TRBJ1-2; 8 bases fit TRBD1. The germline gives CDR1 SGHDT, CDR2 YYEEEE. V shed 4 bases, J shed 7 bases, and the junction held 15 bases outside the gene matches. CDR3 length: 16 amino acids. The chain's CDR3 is CASSLTHSDRDGGYTF. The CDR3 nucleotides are TGTGCCAGCAGCCTGACCCATTCGGACAGGGACGGTGGCTACACCTTC.

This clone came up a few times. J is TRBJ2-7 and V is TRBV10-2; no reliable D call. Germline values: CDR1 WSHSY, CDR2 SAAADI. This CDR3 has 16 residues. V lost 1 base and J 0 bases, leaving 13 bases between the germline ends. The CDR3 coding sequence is TGCGCCAGCAGTGAGTTCTTTGGCCCCCGCTCCTACGAGCAGTACTTC. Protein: CASSEFFGPRSYEQYF.

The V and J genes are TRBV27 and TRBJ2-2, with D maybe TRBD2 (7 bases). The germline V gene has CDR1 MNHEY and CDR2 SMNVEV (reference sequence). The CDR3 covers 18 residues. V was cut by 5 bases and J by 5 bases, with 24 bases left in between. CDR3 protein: CASSPRWGAGDGTGELFF. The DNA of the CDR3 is TGTGCCAGCAGTCCAAGGTGGGGGGCGGGGGACGGGACCGGGGAGCTGTTTTTT.

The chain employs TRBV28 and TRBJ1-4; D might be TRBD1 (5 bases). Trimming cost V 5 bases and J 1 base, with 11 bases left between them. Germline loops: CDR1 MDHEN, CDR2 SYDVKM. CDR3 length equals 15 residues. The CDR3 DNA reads TGTGCCAGCAGTGCCGTAGGGGTAACTAATGAAAAACTGTTTTTT. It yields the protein CASSAVGVTNEKLFF.

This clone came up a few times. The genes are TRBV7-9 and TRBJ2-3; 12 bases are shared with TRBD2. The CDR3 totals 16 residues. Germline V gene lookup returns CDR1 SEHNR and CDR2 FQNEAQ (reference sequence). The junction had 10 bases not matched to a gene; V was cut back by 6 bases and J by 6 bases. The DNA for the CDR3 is TGTGCCAGCAGTCTTCCCCTAGCGGGGGGGCCGGATACGCAGTATTTT. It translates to CASSLPLAGGPDTQYF.

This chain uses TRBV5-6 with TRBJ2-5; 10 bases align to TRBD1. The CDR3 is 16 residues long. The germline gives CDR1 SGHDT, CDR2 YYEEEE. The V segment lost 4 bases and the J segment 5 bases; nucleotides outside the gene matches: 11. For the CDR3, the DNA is TGTGCCAGCAGCAGACCAGGACAGGGGGGACAGGAGACCCAGTACTTC. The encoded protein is CASSRPGQGGQETQYF.

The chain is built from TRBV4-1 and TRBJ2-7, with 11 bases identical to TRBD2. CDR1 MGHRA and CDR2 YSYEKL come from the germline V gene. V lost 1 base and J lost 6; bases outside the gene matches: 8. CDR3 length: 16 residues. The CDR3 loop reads CASSQGVSGGDREQYF. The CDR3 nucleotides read TGCGCCAGCAGCCAAGGGGTTAGCGGGGGGGATCGCGAGCAGTACTTC.

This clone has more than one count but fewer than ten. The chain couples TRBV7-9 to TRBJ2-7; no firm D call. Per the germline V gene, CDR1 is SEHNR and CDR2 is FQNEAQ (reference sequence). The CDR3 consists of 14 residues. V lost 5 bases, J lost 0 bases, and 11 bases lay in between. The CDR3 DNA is TGTGCCAGCAGCCTTACAAGGAGCTCCTACGAGCAGTACTTC. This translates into CASSLTRSSYEQYF.

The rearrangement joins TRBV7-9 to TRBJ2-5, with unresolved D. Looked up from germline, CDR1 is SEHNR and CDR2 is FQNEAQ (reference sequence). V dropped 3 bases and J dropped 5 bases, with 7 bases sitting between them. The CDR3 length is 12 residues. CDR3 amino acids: CASSFGSETQYF. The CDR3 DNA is TGTGCCAGCAGCTTCGGGTCGGAGACCCAGTACTTC.

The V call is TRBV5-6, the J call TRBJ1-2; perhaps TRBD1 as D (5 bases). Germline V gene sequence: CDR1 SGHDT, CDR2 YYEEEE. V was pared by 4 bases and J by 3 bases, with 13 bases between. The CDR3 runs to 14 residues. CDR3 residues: CASSPQGLYYGYTF. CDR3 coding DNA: TGTGCCAGCAGCCCTCAGGGACTTTACTATGGCTACACCTTC.

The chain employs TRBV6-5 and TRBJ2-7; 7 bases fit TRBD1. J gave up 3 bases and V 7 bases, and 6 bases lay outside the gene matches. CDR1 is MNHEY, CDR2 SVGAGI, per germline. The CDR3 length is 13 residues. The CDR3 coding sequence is TGTGCCAGCACTCACAGGGGAAACTACGAGCAGTACTTC. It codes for CASTHRGNYEQYF.

In nucleotides, the CDR3 is TGTGCCAGCAGTCCGAGGACAGGGGGACACACCTTC. Encoded protein: CASSPRTGGHTF. The genes are TRBV6-6 and TRBJ1-2; TRBD1 matches at 10 bases. The germline V gene has CDR1 MNHNY and CDR2 SVGAGI (reference sequence). Trimming took 5 bases from V and 12 from J; bases not matched to a gene: 6. The CDR3 sequence is 12 residues long.

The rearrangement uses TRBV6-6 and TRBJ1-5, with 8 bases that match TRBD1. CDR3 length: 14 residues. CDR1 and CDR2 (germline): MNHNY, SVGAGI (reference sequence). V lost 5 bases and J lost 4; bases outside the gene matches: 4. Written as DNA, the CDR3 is TGTGCCAGCAGTCCATACAGGGGGAATCAGCCCCAGCATTTT. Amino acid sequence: CASSPYRGNQPQHF.

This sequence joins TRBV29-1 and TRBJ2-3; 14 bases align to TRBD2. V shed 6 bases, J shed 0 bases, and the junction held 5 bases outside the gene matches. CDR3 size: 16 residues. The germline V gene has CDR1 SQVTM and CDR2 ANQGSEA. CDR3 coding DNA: TGCAGCGTGGGGGGACTAGCGGGAGTTAGCACAGATACGCAGTATTTT. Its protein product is CSVGGLAGVSTDTQYF.